One sample yielded the 24 T cell receptor beta chains listed below, sequenced in a study of low-dose radiotherapy and immunotherapy resistance in tumors. Gene-specific TRAV and TRBV primers were used for first-strand cDNA, covering alpha and beta chains. The TCRs were subjected to amplification over roughly 18 PCR cycles employing a constant-region primer in conjunction with a V-primer adapter. TCRdb reanalysed the reads using MiXCR and keeps one entry per CDR3 protein. The sample records 85,000 to 100,000 distinct CDR3 sequences, 9.4% being singletons. As for time point: before trial treatment. The sequences come from PBMCs, collected before treatment. Receptors originate from a male donor with prostate cancer.

This clonotype was observed many times. The V call is TRBV11-2, the J call TRBJ2-2, with D unclear. This CDR3 is built from 15 residues. Germline CDR1 is SGHAT and CDR2 is FQNNGV. V was cut by 5 bases and J by 3 bases, with 13 bases left in between. In nucleotides, the CDR3 is TGTGCCAGCAGCATCATATGGGCGGACACCGGGGAGCTGTTTTTT. It is translated as CASSIIWADTGELFF.

This clonotype came up many times. The V gene is TRBV20-1, the J gene TRBJ2-7; either TRBD1 or TRBD2 may fit D (6 bases each). Germline V gene sequence: CDR1 DFQATT, CDR2 SNEGSKA (reference sequence). The CDR3 spans 14 residues. V was trimmed by 6 bases and J by 2 bases, leaving 17 bases between them. The CDR3 region has the DNA TGCAGTGCCACCCGGGGGCAGGGAACCTACGAGCAGTACTTC. Its protein is CSATRGQGTYEQYF.

This clonotype was picked up many times. The V and J genes are TRBV7-9 and TRBJ2-3; possible D gene TRBD1, 5 bases. The CDR3 spans 17 residues. Between the trimmed V and J ends, which lost 3 bases and 4 bases, there was a span of 20 bases. The V gene's germline CDR1 is SEHNR and CDR2 FQNEAQ (reference sequence). CDR3 protein: CASSLGLGQGSADTQYF. CDR3 DNA: TGTGCCAGCAGCTTGGGGCTCGGCCAGGGCTCGGCAGATACGCAGTATTTT.

This clonotype was observed at least ten times. This chain uses TRBV14 with TRBJ2-2; TRBD1 is a possible D gene (6 bases). V dropped 1 base and J dropped 2 bases, with 14 bases sitting between them. The CDR3 totals 17 residues. Germline V lookup: CDR1 SGHDN, CDR2 FVKESK. The CDR3 sequence is CASSQASPGDNTGELFF. CDR3 nucleotides: TGTGCCAGCAGCCAAGCTTCCCCAGGGGATAACACCGGGGAGCTGTTTTTT.

This clonotype was found many times. This chain connects TRBV2 to TRBJ2-2; 9 bases match TRBD1. With V trimmed by 4 bases and J by 5 bases, 5 bases remained unmatched. Germline V lookup: CDR1 SNHLY, CDR2 FYNNEI. The CDR3 runs to 15 residues. CDR3 in amino acids: CASSVGQGVTGELFF. The CDR3, as DNA: TGTGCCAGCAGTGTGGGACAGGGAGTTACCGGGGAGCTGTTTTTT.

This clonotype occurred many times. The chain links TRBV28 to TRBJ2-7; 7 bases agree with TRBD2. With V trimmed by 5 bases and J by 2 bases, 9 bases remained unmatched. The CDR3 covers 15 residues. The germline V gene has CDR1 MDHEN and CDR2 SYDVKM. CDR3 amino acids: CASSAPGLKTYEQYF. The CDR3, as DNA: TGTGCCAGCAGTGCACCGGGACTAAAGACCTACGAGCAGTACTTC.

This clonotype was picked up many times. The chain combines TRBV28 with TRBJ2-1, with a weak D call TRBD1 (7 bases). V was cut by 4 bases and J by 8 bases, with 12 bases left in between. CDR1 is MDHEN and CDR2 is SYDVKM in the germline V gene. This CDR3 spans 13 amino acids. CDR3 loop: CASSSQGGHEQFF. The CDR3 DNA follows: TGTGCCAGCAGTTCCCAGGGGGGCCATGAGCAGTTCTTC.

There are many counts of this clonotype. The V gene is TRBV28, the J gene TRBJ1-5; D unresolved. Trimming stripped 6 bases from V and 3 bases from J, with 12 bases between. This CDR3 has 14 amino acids. In germline, CDR1 is MDHEN, CDR2 SYDVKM. CDR3 in amino acids: CASRGQGDNQPQHF. The CDR3 coding sequence is TGTGCCAGCAGGGGCCAAGGTGACAATCAGCCCCAGCATTTT.

The table lists this clonotype with many counts. This chain's CDR3 is CASSSTGGEQYF. CDR3 nucleotides: TGTGCCAGCAGCTCTACCGGTGGCGAGCAGTACTTC. V usage is TRBV7-2 and J usage is TRBJ2-7; D unclear. There are 12 residues in the CDR3. The germline gives CDR1 SGHTA, CDR2 FQGNSA. The V and J ends lost 4 bases and 6 bases respectively, with 10 bases between them.

This clonotype was observed at least ten times. This chain joins TRBV27 and TRBJ1-1, with TRBD1 as a possible D gene (5 bases). V was shortened by 4 bases and J by 4 bases, with 13 bases between the two germline ends. The CDR3 is 14 amino acids. Germline values: CDR1 MNHEY, CDR2 SMNVEV (reference sequence). The chain's CDR3 is CASSSTGISTEAFF. In DNA, the CDR3 is TGTGCCAGCAGTTCCACAGGAATTTCCACTGAAGCTTTCTTT.

The CDR3 spells CASSHLRRGTGELFF. The CDR3 coding sequence is TGTGCCAGCAGCCACTTACGAAGGGGCACCGGGGAGCTGTTTTTT. The V gene is TRBV14, the J gene TRBJ2-2; maybe TRBD1 (5 bases). V was pared by 3 bases and J by 4 bases, with 12 bases between. The germline V gene has CDR1 SGHDN and CDR2 FVKESK. The CDR3 has 15 residues.

A remark on this clonotype: It differs at one base from a far larger clone, so likely a read error. The chain has TRBV6-6 and TRBJ2-1; D is undetermined. The CDR3 has 13 residues. Trimming cost V 0 bases and J 10 bases, with 10 bases left between them. The germline gives CDR1 MNHNY, CDR2 SVGAGI (reference sequence). CDR3 nucleotides: TGTGCCAGCAGTTACTCTTCCCAATACGAGCAGTTCTTC. This gives the protein CASSYSSQYEQFF.

At least ten counts were recorded for this clonotype. The CDR3 nucleotides read TGCAGTAAGTCGGACAGGGGGCACAATGAGCAGTTCTTC. This codes for CSKSDRGHNEQFF. The chain joins TRBV20-1 to TRBJ2-1, with 11 bases aligning to TRBD1. Germline V lookup: CDR1 DFQATT, CDR2 SNEGSKA (reference sequence). This CDR3 is built from 13 residues. After removal of 8 bases from V and 5 bases from J, the junction contained 5 bases not matched to a gene.

On this clonotype: Given a far larger clone just one base away, this is likely a sequencing read error. V and J are TRBV28 and TRBJ2-7, with a weak D call TRBD2 (6 bases). The V gene lost 7 bases and the J gene lost 7 bases, with 17 bases spanning the gap. The germline V gene encodes CDR1 MDHEN and CDR2 SYDVKM. This CDR3 spans 13 amino acids. CDR3 protein: CASNSGVYNEQYF. Written as DNA, the CDR3 is TGTGCCAGCAACTCGGGAGTCTACAATGAGCAGTACTTC.

Ten or more counts support this clonotype. This sequence joins TRBV5-1 and TRBJ2-2, with D maybe TRBD1 (6 bases). The CDR3 has 15 amino acids. With 4 bases removed from V and 2 bases from J, the gap between germline ends came to 12 bases. CDR1 is SGHRS, CDR2 YFSETQ, per germline. The CDR3 here is CASSPGHLNTGELFF. The DNA for the CDR3 is TGCGCCAGCAGCCCGGGACATCTCAACACCGGGGAGCTGTTTTTT. Combining the CDR3 with reference TRBV5-1 and TRBJ2-2 gives the whole variable domain KAGVTQTPRYLIKTRGQQVTLSCSPISGHRSVSWYQQTPGQGLQFLFEYFSETQRNKGNFPGRFSGRQFSNSRSEMNVSTLELGDSALYLCASSPGHLNTGELFFGEGSRLTVL.

This clonotype was seen ten or more times. The rearrangement joins TRBV6-2 or TRBV6-3 to TRBJ2-7; D may be TRBD1 (6 bases). Trimming pared 7 bases from V and 0 bases from J, leaving 16 bases between. Germline V gene data show CDR1 as MNHEY and CDR2 as SVGEGT. CDR3 length equals 15 residues. CDR3 residues: CASTPRDTASYEQYF. CDR3 DNA: TGTGCCAGCACTCCCAGGGACACGGCCTCCTACGAGCAGTACTTC.

The J gene is TRBJ2-1, the V gene TRBV5-1, with no clear D. The ends were cut back, 0 bases at V and 3 bases at J, with 7 bases in the middle. The V gene's germline CDR1 is SGHRS and CDR2 YFSETQ. This CDR3 comprises 14 residues. Here the CDR3 DNA reads TGCGCCAGCAGCTTGGGCTCGGACTACAATGAGCAGTTCTTC. Translation: CASSLGSDYNEQFF.

This clonotype was recorded many times. The CDR3 protein is CASSQKAGSNEKLFF. As DNA, the CDR3 is TGTGCCAGCAGCCAAAAGGCCGGGAGCAATGAAAAACTGTTTTTT. V is TRBV4-2 and J is TRBJ1-4; no firm D call. This CDR3 is 15 amino acids long. Germline CDR1 reads LGHNA; CDR2 reads YNFKEQ. V was cut by 2 bases and J by 5 bases, with 12 bases left in between.

There are many counts of this clonotype. This rearrangement joins TRBV6-2 or TRBV6-3 to TRBJ2-2; tentatively, D is TRBD1 (5 bases). This CDR3 comprises 16 residues. Trimming stripped 6 bases from V and 2 bases from J, with 16 bases between. From germline, CDR1 is MNHEY and CDR2 SVGEGT. CDR3 DNA sequence: TGTGCCAGCAGGGACGACAGCACCCTTAACACCGGGGAGCTGTTTTTT. Its protein is CASRDDSTLNTGELFF.

This clonotype was seen repeatedly, ten times or more. This chain uses TRBV4-1 with TRBJ2-5, with 12 positions matching TRBD2. The CDR3 is 21 amino acids. Germline CDR1 is MGHRA and CDR2 is YSYEKL. The ends lost 3 bases at V and 2 bases at J; junction bases unmatched: 19. The CDR3 DNA reads TGCGCCAGCAGCCACCCTCCGACGGGACTAGCGGGCGACTCGTTACAAGAGACCCAGTACTTC. This sequence encodes CASSHPPTGLAGDSLQETQYF.

This clonotype has at least ten counts. The gene calls are TRBV27 and TRBJ2-5; 8 nucleotides line up with TRBD1. The CDR3 runs 14 residues. Germline CDR1 reads MNHEY; CDR2 reads SMNVEV (reference sequence). Trimming took 3 bases from V and 2 from J; bases not matched to a gene: 2. This CDR3 is CASSFGQGQETQYF. CDR3 nucleotides: TGTGCCAGCAGTTTCGGACAGGGACAAGAGACCCAGTACTTC.

The chain has TRBV7-9 and TRBJ1-2, with D tentatively TRBD1 (6 bases). The CDR3 sequence is 15 residues long. Between the trimmed V and J ends, which lost 6 bases and 8 bases, there was a span of 22 bases. Germline-derived CDR1 and CDR2 are SEHNR and FQNEAQ (reference sequence). DNA for the CDR3: TGTGCCAGCAGTTCATCTGATCAAACAGGGAAGGGCTACACCTTC. Amino acids: CASSSSDQTGKGYTF.

This clonotype was found many times. The genes are TRBV10-3 and TRBJ2-1, with TRBD2 identical over 8 bases. Germline V gives CDR1 ENHRY, CDR2 SYGVKD. The CDR3 spans 14 residues. The V and J ends lost 6 bases and 5 bases, in that order; junction bases with no gene match: 6. This CDR3 reads CAIRAGAGNNEQFF. The CDR3 DNA is TGTGCCATCAGAGCGGGAGCGGGTAACAATGAGCAGTTCTTC.

This clonotype has ten or more counts. This chain joins TRBV28 and TRBJ2-7; the match to TRBD1 covers 11 bases. The germline CDR1 and CDR2 sequences are MDHEN and SYDVKM. The V and J ends lost 4 bases and 5 bases, in that order; junction bases with no gene match: 4. The CDR3 runs to 14 residues. CDR3 DNA sequence: TGTGCCAGCAGTTCGGACAGGGGGCGACACGAGCAGTACTTC. It specifies CASSSDRGRHEQYF.